The text below deals with one T cell receptor (beta chain). Its antigen is as yet unknown. Stem cell-like memory, regulatory, central memory and naive CD4+ cells were sorted via CD45RO/CCR7/CD25/CD127/CD95/CD27. This sample was taken from a study of beta chain features in type 1 diabetes. General study points: Diminished insertions and augmented deletions at VDJ junctions characterized type 1 diabetes patients. Type 1 diabetes patients showed a moderate but significant shortening of TCRB CDR3s in all four CD4+ subsets.

What was sequenced were expressed TCRB transcripts, since all of the isolated RNA had been reverse transcribed. Naive, central memory and regulatory T cell samples produced a mean of approximately 3.6 million reads. Produced via immunoSEQ multiplex PCR; TCRdb's table is partial and in-frame only. The profile shows about 390,000 clones, around 9.6% of them singletons. Trimming left V 0 bases short and J 5 bases short, with 17 bases between. CDR3 length: 16 amino acids. In germline, CDR1 is SGDLS, CDR2 YYNGEE. The clonotype comes from a man aged 25-45 years with type 1 diabetes. Sequences were obtained from central memory CD4+ T cells from blood. The V gene is TRBV9, the J gene TRBJ2-5, with D possibly TRBD2 on 6 matching bases. CDR3 residues: CASSVEGGISGETQYF. In DNA, the CDR3 is TGTGCCAGCAGCGTAGAAGGAGGGATTTCAGGGGAGACCCAGTACTTC.